The 29 T cell receptor beta chains below come from one sample, sequenced in a study of T cells in Graves' hyperthyroidism and ophthalmopathy. Amplified regions were TCR beta CDR3 sequences from RNA transcripts. HTBI primers were the set used in a first-round RT-PCR of the TCR CDR3. TCRdb called the multiplex PCR reads again in MiXCR, with one record for every CDR3 protein. The sample lists around 600,000 distinct CDR3 sequences, approximately 14% seen once, with under 7.5% in the top ten. The sequenced material came from blood. The receptor set was obtained from a woman between 25 and 40 years old with Graves' hyperthyroidism.

This clonotype was found a few times. The CDR3 DNA sequence: TGTGCCAGCAGCGAGTGGACAGGGGAGTCTGGCTACACCTTC. Amino acid sequence: CASSEWTGESGYTF. The chain employs TRBV11-1 and TRBJ1-2, with 9 bases identical to TRBD1. Germline V CDR1 and CDR2: SGHAT, FQDESV (reference sequence). V trimming: 5 bases; J trimming: 7 bases; junction bases outside the gene matches: 8. The CDR3 loop spans 14 amino acids.

In this sample, this clonotype turned up many times. The V gene is TRBV24-1, the J gene TRBJ2-2, with D tentatively TRBD2 (6 bases). V was trimmed by 5 bases and J by 2 bases, leaving 11 bases between them. CDR3 length: 15 residues. CDR1 KGHDR and CDR2 SFDVKD come from the germline V gene. In nucleotides, the CDR3 is TGTGCCACCAGTGGAGGAGGGGAAAACACCGGGGAGCTGTTTTTT. This encodes CATSGGGENTGELFF.

The rearrangement uses TRBV3-1 and TRBJ2-7; weak D call: TRBD2 (6 bases). Deletions cut 0 bases from V and 4 bases from J, with 13 bases between. Germline V gene data show CDR1 as LGHDT and CDR2 as YNNKEL (reference sequence). The CDR3 contains 15 residues. As DNA, the CDR3 is TGTGCCAGCAGCCAAGAAGGGTGGGGGGTGTACGAGCAGTACTTC. Amino acids: CASSQEGWGVYEQYF.

V is TRBV3-1 and J is TRBJ1-1; possible D gene TRBD1, 5 bases. Germline CDR1 LGHDT, CDR2 YNNKEL (reference sequence). The CDR3 totals 15 residues. V was trimmed by 0 bases and J by 9 bases, leaving 17 bases between them. The CDR3 loop reads CASSQEGTVFAKAFF. The CDR3 nucleotides read TGTGCCAGCAGCCAAGAGGGGACGGTGTTCGCTAAAGCTTTCTTT.

The chain recombines TRBV19 with TRBJ2-1, with D unresolved. The CDR3 loop spans 15 amino acids. Trimming removed 8 bases at V and 0 bases at J, with 14 bases between. CDR1 is LNHDA and CDR2 is SQIVND in the germline V gene (reference sequence). Here the CDR3 reads CASSTSPGSYNEQFF. The CDR3 nucleotides read TGTGCCAGTTCTACCTCACCGGGCTCCTACAATGAGCAGTTCTTC. The full variable domain, completed using reference TRBV19 and TRBJ2-1, is DGGITQSPKYLFRKEGQNVTLSCEQNLNHDAMYWYRQDPGQGLRLIYYSQIVNDFQKGDIAEGYSVSREKKESFPLTVTSAQKNPTAFYLCASSTSPGSYNEQFFGPGTRLTVL.

This clonotype showed up just a few times. V is TRBV6-5 and J is TRBJ1-2; a weak D match, TRBD1 (5 bases). CDR3 size: 15 residues. V was clipped by 2 bases and J by 6 bases, with 16 bases between them. CDR1 and CDR2 (germline): MNHEY, SVGAGI. CDR3 in amino acids: CASSYAISQGDGYTF. The CDR3 nucleotides read TGTGCCAGCAGTTACGCAATCTCTCAGGGAGATGGCTACACCTTC.

The chain couples TRBV7-8 to TRBJ2-3; 9 nucleotides match TRBD2. Germline V gene data show CDR1 as SGHVS and CDR2 as FQNEAQ. This CDR3 comprises 15 residues. With 5 bases clipped from V and 1 base from J, the junction kept 4 bases outside the gene matches. Written as DNA, the CDR3 is TGTGCCAGCAGCCATATAGCGGGGGGCACAGATACGCAGTATTTT. Translation: CASSHIAGGTDTQYF.

Concerning this clonotype: A junction end diverges from the germline sequence, so it may reflect a read error. The chain has TRBV10-3 and TRBJ1-1; 7 bases agree with TRBD1. The CDR3 covers 13 residues. The germline V gene has CDR1 ENHRY and CDR2 SYGVKD. This chain's CDR3 is CVISRGLNTEAFF. CDR3 bases: TGTGTCATCAGTAGGGGGCTAAACACTGAAGCTTTCTTT.

This clonotype occurred once. The chain recombines TRBV6-6 with TRBJ1-1; D is uncertain. The CDR3 totals 14 residues. V gave up 0 bases and J gave up 7 bases, with 12 bases separating them. The germline CDR1 and CDR2 sequences are MNHNY and SVGAGI (reference sequence). The CDR3 sequence: CASSYSAAEREAFF. CDR3 in DNA: TGTGCCAGCAGTTACTCGGCGGCAGAGCGTGAAGCTTTCTTT.

This clonotype has a count of ten or more. This chain connects TRBV12-3 or TRBV12-4 to TRBJ1-1, with 7 bases fitting TRBD1. Trimming removed 3 bases from V and 2 bases from J; junction bases left unmatched: 6. This CDR3 has 15 residues. In DNA, the CDR3 is TGTGCCAGCAGTTTGACGCAGGGGGGTAACACTGAAGCTTTCTTT. Its protein product is CASSLTQGGNTEAFF.

Ten or more counts support this clonotype. J is TRBJ2-2 and V is TRBV7-2; D might be TRBD1 (5 bases). Germline assignment: CDR1 SGHTA and CDR2 FQGNSA. The V gene lost 1 base and the J gene lost 2 bases, with 14 bases spanning the gap. The CDR3 length is 17 residues. Here the CDR3 reads CASSLVGQALNTGELFF. In DNA form, the CDR3 reads TGTGCCAGCAGCTTAGTGGGGCAGGCCTTAAACACCGGGGAGCTGTTTTTT.

This clonotype came up many times. The chain links TRBV5-1 to TRBJ2-7; D may be TRBD1 or TRBD2 (5 bases each). CDR3 length equals 12 residues. The V gene lost 3 bases and the J gene lost 6 bases, with 10 bases spanning the gap. Germline V gene sequence: CDR1 SGHRS, CDR2 YFSETQ. In DNA, the CDR3 is TGCGCCAGCAGCTATACGGGACCCGAGCAGTACTTC. Encoded protein: CASSYTGPEQYF.

This clonotype was recorded at least ten times. The CDR3 nucleotides read TGTGCCAGCAGCCAAGGGACAGGCCGGATGGGCTACACCTTC. Its translation: CASSQGTGRMGYTF. The chain recombines TRBV3-1 with TRBJ1-2; 7 nucleotides agree with TRBD1. The trim removed 1 base at V and 8 bases at J, leaving 7 bases unmatched. This CDR3 has 14 amino acids. CDR1 and CDR2 (germline): LGHDT, YNNKEL (reference sequence).

In its sample, this clonotype was seen many times. The chain couples TRBV11-3 to TRBJ2-1; 13 bases match TRBD2. Germline V gives CDR1 SGHNT, CDR2 YENEEA. This CDR3 comprises 15 residues. After removal of 5 bases from V and 7 bases from J, the junction contained 5 bases not matched to a gene. CDR3 residues: CASSRGTSGVNEQFF. Here the CDR3 DNA reads TGTGCCAGCAGCCGCGGGACTAGCGGGGTAAATGAGCAGTTCTTC.

On this clonotype itself: A much bigger clone sits one base away, suggesting this may be a read error. The J gene is TRBJ2-5, the V gene TRBV12-3 or TRBV12-4; 7 bases map to TRBD1. The J call may be wrong; the DNA end is better matched by TRBJ2-1. The CDR3 is 13 residues long. The CDR3 DNA sequence: TGTGCCAGCAGTTTTAGACAGGGTGAGACCCAGTTCTTC. This codes for CASSFRQGETQFF.

This clonotype was observed at least ten times. This chain connects TRBV5-1 to TRBJ1-5, with a possible D match to TRBD1 (6 bases). The V and J ends lost 1 base and 10 bases respectively, with 21 bases between them. From germline, CDR1 is SGHRS and CDR2 YFSETQ. CDR3 length: 16 residues. This CDR3 reads CASSLSGQGNGEPQHF. As DNA, the CDR3 is TGCGCCAGCAGCTTGTCTGGGCAGGGGAACGGTGAACCCCAGCATTTT.

J is TRBJ2-5 and V is TRBV6-6; weak D call: TRBD2 (6 bases). Germline loops: CDR1 MNHNY, CDR2 SVGAGI (reference sequence). This CDR3 contains 14 residues. The V and J ends lost 2 bases and 3 bases respectively, with 10 bases between them. The CDR3 loop is CASSYELAEETQYF. The CDR3 DNA reads TGTGCCAGCAGTTACGAGTTAGCGGAAGAGACCCAGTACTTC.

This clonotype was seen at least ten times. The chain employs TRBV20-1 and TRBJ2-1; 11 bases are a match to TRBD2. The CDR3 is 15 amino acids. Looked up from germline, CDR1 is DFQATT and CDR2 is SNEGSKA (reference sequence). Trimming took 3 bases from V and 7 from J; bases not matched to a gene: 8. The CDR3, as DNA: TGCAGTGCTAGCTTAGCGGGAGGGCCGGAAAATGAGCAGTTCTTC. Its translation is CSASLAGGPENEQFF.

This clonotype was seen repeatedly, ten times or more. The chain links TRBV6-2 or TRBV6-3 to TRBJ2-7, with D possibly being TRBD1 (6 bases). The V and J ends lost 6 bases and 5 bases respectively, with 14 bases between them. The V gene's germline CDR1 is MNHEY and CDR2 SVGEGT. The CDR3 is 13 residues long. This CDR3 is CASRLTGSHEQYF. The CDR3 DNA reads TGTGCCAGCAGGCTGACAGGTTCCCACGAGCAGTACTTC.

Ten or more counts support this clonotype. The rearrangement links TRBV2 to TRBJ1-3; D call uncertain. CDR3 length: 14 residues. Germline CDR1 SNHLY, CDR2 FYNNEI. Trimming removed 4 bases from V and 0 bases from J, with 7 bases in between. The CDR3 region has the DNA TGTGCCAGCAGTGGGCAGAGCTCTGGAAACACCATATATTTT. Translated: CASSGQSSGNTIYF.

This clonotype was picked up many times. V gene TRBV10-3 combines with J gene TRBJ2-3; 11 positions match TRBD2. The CDR3 loop spans 17 amino acids. The V gene's germline CDR1 is ENHRY and CDR2 SYGVKD. V lost 2 bases to trimming and J lost 1 base; unmatched junction nucleotides: 5. The DNA of the CDR3 is TGTGCCATCAGTGAGAGGCTAGCGGGAGGAGGCACAGATACGCAGTATTTT. This translates into CAISERLAGGGTDTQYF.

This clonotype was counted only a few times. The CDR3 region has the DNA TGCAGTGCGCCAGACAGGGGAACTAATGAAAAACTGTTTTTT. This gives the protein CSAPDRGTNEKLFF. This sequence joins TRBV20-1 and TRBJ1-4; 8 bases are a match to TRBD1. Germline loops: CDR1 DFQATT, CDR2 SNEGSKA (reference sequence). Trimming cost V 6 bases and J 1 base; bases outside gene matches: 4. This CDR3 has 14 residues.

Ten or more counts support this clonotype. This rearrangement joins TRBV11-2 to TRBJ2-5, with D perhaps TRBD1 or TRBD2 (6 bases each). Trimming took 5 bases from V and 11 from J, leaving 18 bases between them. Germline assignment: CDR1 SGHAT and CDR2 FQNNGV. The CDR3 extends over 13 amino acids. CDR3 bases: TGTGCCAGCAGCCCTTGGGGGCAGGCGGGGCAGTACTTC. Translated: CASSPWGQAGQYF.

The table lists this clonotype with many counts. The J gene is TRBJ1-3, the V gene TRBV30, with 11 positions matching TRBD1. Germline CDR1 reads GTSNPN; CDR2 reads SVGIG (reference sequence). The V gene end was trimmed by 3 bases and the J gene end by 4 bases; junction bases not matched to a gene: 2. This CDR3 contains 14 residues. The CDR3 loop is CAWRDRGHGNTIYF. For the CDR3, the DNA is TGTGCCTGGAGGGACAGGGGGCACGGAAACACCATATATTTT.

This clonotype was seen ten or more times. The V gene is TRBV27, the J gene TRBJ2-1; 10 bases map to TRBD2. CDR1 MNHEY and CDR2 SMNVEV come from the germline V gene (reference sequence). CDR3 size: 17 residues. J lost 5 bases, V lost 4 bases, and 11 bases had no gene match. CDR3 amino acids: CASSSREGLAVNNEQFF. CDR3 nucleotide sequence: TGTGCCAGCAGTTCCAGGGAAGGACTAGCGGTAAACAATGAGCAGTTCTTC.

This chain links TRBV6-1 with TRBJ2-7; 10 nucleotides align to TRBD1. The CDR3 covers 15 residues. Germline CDR1 reads MNHNS; CDR2 reads SASEGT. V trimming: 6 bases; J trimming: 2 bases; junction bases outside the gene matches: 7. The CDR3 nucleotides read TGTGCCAGCAGGAGGGACGGGACAGGGGCCTACGAGCAGTACTTC. This encodes CASRRDGTGAYEQYF.

In its sample, this clonotype was seen many times. The chain employs TRBV6-1 and TRBJ2-7; 8 bases are a match to TRBD2. The V and J ends lost 5 bases and 0 bases, in that order; junction bases with no gene match: 9. CDR3 length equals 16 residues. Per germline, CDR1 MNHNS and CDR2 SASEGT. The CDR3 DNA follows: TGTGCCAGCAGTCGACGACTAGCGATACCCTCCTACGAGCAGTACTTC. This gives the protein CASSRRLAIPSYEQYF.

This clonotype was observed many times. The chain has TRBV5-1 and TRBJ2-1; D remains ambiguous. This CDR3 has 15 amino acids. V lost 4 bases to trimming and J lost 8 bases, with 19 bases between them. Germline CDR1 and CDR2: SGHRS and YFSETQ. The CDR3 nucleotides read TGCGCCAGCAGCCCAGGTACCTGGAGTTTCGATGAGCAGTTCTTC. It encodes CASSPGTWSFDEQFF.

For this clonotype: Since a much larger clone is just one base distant, this may be a read error. The CDR3 DNA is TGTGCCAGCGGCCCACACAGGGGGAGCACAGATACGCAGTATTTT. It translates to CASGPHRGSTDTQYF. The chain uses TRBV7-3 and TRBJ2-3, with 8 bases identical to TRBD1. Germline CDR1 and CDR2: SGHTA and FQGTGA. The CDR3 totals 15 residues. J gave up 0 bases and V 8 bases, and 7 bases lay outside the gene matches.